A single sample gave rise to the 16 T cell receptor beta chains below, sequenced in a study of blood T cell repertoires in COVID-19. Sequencing used immunoSEQ multiplex PCR; TCRdb keeps in-frame clones, though not all of them. The sample lists about 24,000 clones; around 86% were seen once. Sequenced sample: peripheral blood. These receptor sequences come from a human donor with active COVID-19. The donor label of this sample is uncertain.

This clone has a single count. The V gene is TRBV15, the J gene TRBJ1-1; 7 nucleotides match TRBD1. V shed 5 bases and J 2 bases; nucleotides not matched to a gene: 5. The CDR3 consists of 14 residues. From germline, CDR1 is LNHNV and CDR2 YYDKDF (reference sequence). The CDR3 spells CATSPRQGNTEAFF. CDR3 nucleotides: TGTGCCACCAGCCCTCGACAGGGAAACACTGAAGCTTTCTTT. Supplemented by reference TRBV15 and TRBJ1-1, the full variable domain reads DAMVIQNPRYQVTQFGKPVTLSCSQTLNHNVMYWYQQKSSQAPKLLFHYYDKDFNNEADTPDNFQSRRPNTSFCFLDIRSPGLGDTAMYLCATSPRQGNTEAFFGQGTRLTVV.

This clone appeared a single time. This rearrangement joins TRBV3-1 (or the pseudogene TRBV3-2) to TRBJ1-2; D may be TRBD1 (5 bases). This CDR3 region has 12 residues. Between the trimmed V and J ends, which lost 4 bases and 4 bases, there was a span of 7 bases. The germline CDR1 and CDR2 sequences are LGHDT and YNNKEL (reference sequence). The CDR3 reads CASSLRGYGYTF. The CDR3 nucleotides are TGTGCCAGCAGCCTTAGGGGCTATGGCTACACCTTC.

V gene TRBV6-5 combines with J gene TRBJ1-5; 9 nucleotides agree with TRBD1. V shed 6 bases, J shed 1 base, and the junction held 4 bases outside the gene matches. CDR1 and CDR2 (germline): MNHEY, SVGAGI. This CDR3 spans 15 amino acids. This CDR3 is CASSRGTGSNQPQHF. The CDR3 DNA sequence: TGTGCCAGCAGCCGTGGGACAGGGAGCAATCAGCCCCAGCATTTT.

CDR3 coding DNA: TGTGCCAGCAGTGAAGGAGAGGGCTCCTACAATGAGCAGTTCTTC. Its translation: CASSEGEGSYNEQFF. The chain has TRBV6-4 and TRBJ2-1; TRBD2 might be the D (5 bases). The CDR3 length is 15 residues. Between the trimmed V and J ends, which lost 3 bases and 0 bases, there was a span of 9 bases. CDR1 is MRHNA and CDR2 is SNTAGT in the germline V gene.

The V call is TRBV10-1, the J call TRBJ2-4, with a weak D call TRBD2 (6 bases). Trimming removed 2 bases at V and 0 bases at J, with 8 bases between. Germline-derived CDR1 and CDR2 are WNHNN and SYGVQD (reference sequence). The CDR3 is made up of 15 amino acids. CDR3 nucleotides: TGCGCCAGCAGTGAGGGGGGGTTAGCCAAAAACATTCAGTACTTC. It codes for CASSEGGLAKNIQYF.

The chain is built from TRBV18 and TRBJ1-6, with 8 bases that match TRBD1. Germline trimming cut 4 bases from V and 3 bases from J; bases unmatched to any gene: 8. Germline V gene lookup returns CDR1 KGHSH and CDR2 LQKENI. CDR3 length: 17 amino acids. CDR3 in DNA: TGTGCCAGCTCACGTACAACAGGGGGAAACTATAATTCACCCCTCCACTTT. Its translation is CASSRTTGGNYNSPLHF.

The chain links TRBV9 to TRBJ2-3, with 15 bases identical to TRBD2. Trimming took 4 bases from V and 3 from J; bases not matched to a gene: 6. This CDR3 region has 17 residues. Germline-derived CDR1 and CDR2 are SGDLS and YYNGEE. CDR3 nucleotide sequence: TGTGCCAGCAGCTTTCGGACTAGCGGGGGGGCAACAGATACGCAGTATTTT. Translation: CASSFRTSGGATDTQYF.

V usage is TRBV27 and J usage is TRBJ1-1; 8 nucleotides line up with TRBD1. The length of the CDR3 is 14 residues. Per the germline V gene, CDR1 is MNHEY and CDR2 is SMNVEV (reference sequence). The trim removed 5 bases at V and 4 bases at J, leaving 6 bases unmatched. The CDR3 region is CASSLRGLTTEAFF. The CDR3 DNA is TGTGCCAGCAGTCTCAGGGGGCTTACCACTGAAGCTTTCTTT.

The J gene is TRBJ1-6, the V gene TRBV3-1 (or the pseudogene TRBV3-2), with D perhaps matching TRBD1 (5 bases). Germline V CDR1 and CDR2: LGHDT, YNNKEL (reference sequence). The V and J ends lost 1 base and 4 bases respectively, with 11 bases between them. The CDR3 covers 16 residues. DNA for the CDR3: TGTGCCAGCAGCCAAGCGGTACAGGCATATAATTCACCCCTCCACTTT. This translates into CASSQAVQAYNSPLHF.

The J gene is TRBJ2-7, the V gene TRBV10-1, with D perhaps matching TRBD2 (6 bases). The V end was cut by 6 bases, the J end by 6 bases, with 18 bases between. The germline V gene has CDR1 WNHNN and CDR2 SYGVQD (reference sequence). This CDR3 has 14 residues. The CDR3 DNA sequence: TGCGCCAGCAGCGGGGGACTGCCGTCGGGCGAGCAGTACTTC. Protein product: CASSGGLPSGEQYF.

The V gene is TRBV7-9, the J gene TRBJ1-2, with TRBD1 matching over 9 bases. Germline V gene lookup returns CDR1 SEHNR and CDR2 FQNEAQ (reference sequence). Germline trimming cut 2 bases from V and 3 bases from J; bases unmatched to any gene: 4. The CDR3 spans 15 residues. CDR3 coding DNA: TGTGCCAGCAGCTTAACAGGGGGCGGTGACTATGGCTACACCTTC. Its protein product is CASSLTGGGDYGYTF.

The chain combines TRBV9 with TRBJ2-2, with TRBD1 matching over 10 bases. The germline CDR1 and CDR2 sequences are SGDLS and YYNGEE. This CDR3 region has 15 residues. The V gene end was trimmed by 2 bases and the J gene end by 7 bases; junction bases not matched to a gene: 5. The CDR3 here is CASSVGTGDGGELFF. In DNA form, the CDR3 reads TGTGCCAGCAGCGTCGGGACAGGGGACGGCGGGGAGCTGTTTTTT. Variable domain in full (rest from reference TRBV9 and TRBJ2-2): DSGVTQTPKHLITATGQRVTLRCSPRSGDLSVYWYQQSLDQGLQFLIQYYNGEERAKGNILERFSAQQFPDLHSELNLSSLELGDSALYFCASSVGTGDGGELFFGEGSRLTVL.

J is TRBJ1-6 and V is TRBV24-1; 9 positions agree with TRBD1. Germline assignment: CDR1 KGHDR and CDR2 SFDVKD. Unmatched junction bases numbered 8, after V lost 3 bases and J lost 9 bases. The CDR3 is 16 amino acids. For the CDR3, the DNA is TGTGCCACCAGTGATAATACAGGGGGCGAGGGTTCACCCCTCCACTTT. It yields the protein CATSDNTGGEGSPLHF.

The rearrangement links TRBV9 to TRBJ2-2, with unresolved D. Trimming took 5 bases from V and 10 from J, leaving 12 bases between them. Germline CDR1 and CDR2: SGDLS and YYNGEE. The CDR3 is 12 amino acids. The CDR3 DNA reads as TGTGCCAGCAGTCCGAACAGAAAGGAGCTGTTTTTT. This codes for CASSPNRKELFF. Full variable domain (missing parts from reference TRBV9 and TRBJ2-2): DSGVTQTPKHLITATGQRVTLRCSPRSGDLSVYWYQQSLDQGLQFLIQYYNGEERAKGNILERFSAQQFPDLHSELNLSSLELGDSALYFCASSPNRKELFFGEGSRLTVL.

This rearrangement joins TRBV28 to TRBJ2-5; the match to TRBD1 covers 10 bases. Germline CDR1 reads MDHEN; CDR2 reads SYDVKM. The CDR3 runs to 14 residues. The V and J ends lost 5 bases and 2 bases, in that order; junction bases with no gene match: 2. CDR3: CASSLGQGQETQYF. DNA of the CDR3: TGTGCCAGCAGTCTGGGACAGGGGCAAGAGACCCAGTACTTC. The complete variable domain, with remaining parts taken from reference TRBV28 and TRBJ2-5, reads DVKVTQSSRYLVKRTGEKVFLECVQDMDHENMFWYRQDPGLGLRLIYFSYDVKMKEKGDIPEGYSVSREKKERFSLILESASTNQTSMYLCASSLGQGQETQYFGPGTRLLVL.

The chain is built from TRBV5-1 and TRBJ1-2, with 8 positions matching TRBD1. The germline V gene has CDR1 SGHRS and CDR2 YFSETQ. The junction had 8 bases not matched to a gene; V was cut back by 4 bases and J by 0 bases. The CDR3 runs 16 residues. The CDR3 DNA reads TGCGCCAGCAGCACCCTGGGACAGGTCACTAACTATGGCTACACCTTC. Residues: CASSTLGQVTNYGYTF. The full variable domain, completed using reference TRBV5-1 and TRBJ1-2, is KAGVTQTPRYLIKTRGQQVTLSCSPISGHRSVSWYQQTPGQGLQFLFEYFSETQRNKGNFPGRFSGRQFSNSRSEMNVSTLELGDSALYLCASSTLGQVTNYGYTFGSGTRLTVV.